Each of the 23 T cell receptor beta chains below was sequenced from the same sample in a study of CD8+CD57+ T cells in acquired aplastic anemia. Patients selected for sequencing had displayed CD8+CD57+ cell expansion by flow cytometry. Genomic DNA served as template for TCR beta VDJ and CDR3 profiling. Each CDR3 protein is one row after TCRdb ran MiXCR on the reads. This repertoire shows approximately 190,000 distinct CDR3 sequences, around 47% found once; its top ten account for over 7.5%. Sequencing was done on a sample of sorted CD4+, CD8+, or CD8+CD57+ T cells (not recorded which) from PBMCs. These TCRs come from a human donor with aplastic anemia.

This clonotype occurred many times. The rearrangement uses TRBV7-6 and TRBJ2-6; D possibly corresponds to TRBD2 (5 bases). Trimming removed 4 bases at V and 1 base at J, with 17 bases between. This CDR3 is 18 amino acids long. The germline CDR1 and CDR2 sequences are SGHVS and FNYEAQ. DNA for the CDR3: TGTGCCAGCAGCTCCCACCCGGGATCTTCGTCTGGGGCCAACGTCCTGACTTTC. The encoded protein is CASSSHPGSSSGANVLTF.

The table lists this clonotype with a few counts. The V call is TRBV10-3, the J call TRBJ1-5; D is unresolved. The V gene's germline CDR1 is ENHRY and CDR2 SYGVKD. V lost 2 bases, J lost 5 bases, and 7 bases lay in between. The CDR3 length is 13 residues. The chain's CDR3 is CAISEGLHQPQHF. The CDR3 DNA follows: TGTGCCATCAGTGAGGGATTGCATCAGCCCCAGCATTTT.

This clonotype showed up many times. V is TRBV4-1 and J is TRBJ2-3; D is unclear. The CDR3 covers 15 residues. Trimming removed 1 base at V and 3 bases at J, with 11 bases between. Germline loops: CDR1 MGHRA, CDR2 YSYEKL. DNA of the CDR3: TGCGCCAGCAGCCAAGTGGCCACACGAACAGATACGCAGTATTTT. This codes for CASSQVATRTDTQYF.

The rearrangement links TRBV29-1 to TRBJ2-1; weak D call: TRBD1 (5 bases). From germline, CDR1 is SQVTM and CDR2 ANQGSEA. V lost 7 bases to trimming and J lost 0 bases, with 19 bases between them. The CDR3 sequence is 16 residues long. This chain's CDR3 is CSAQKGFGSSYNEQFF. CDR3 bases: TGCAGCGCCCAGAAGGGGTTCGGTAGCTCCTACAATGAGCAGTTCTTC.

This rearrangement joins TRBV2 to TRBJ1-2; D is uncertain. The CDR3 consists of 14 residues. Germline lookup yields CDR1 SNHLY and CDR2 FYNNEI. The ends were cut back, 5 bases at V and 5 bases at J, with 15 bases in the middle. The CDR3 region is CASSYYETGYGYTF. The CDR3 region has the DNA TGTGCCAGCAGTTATTACGAAACGGGATATGGCTACACCTTC.

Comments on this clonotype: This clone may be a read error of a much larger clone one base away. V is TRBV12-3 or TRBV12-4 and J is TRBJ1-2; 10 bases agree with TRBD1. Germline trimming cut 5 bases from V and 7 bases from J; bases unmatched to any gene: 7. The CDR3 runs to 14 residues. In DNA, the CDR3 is TGTGCCAGCAGTGTGTTGGGACAGGGGTCTGGCTACACCTTC. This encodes CASSVLGQGSGYTF.

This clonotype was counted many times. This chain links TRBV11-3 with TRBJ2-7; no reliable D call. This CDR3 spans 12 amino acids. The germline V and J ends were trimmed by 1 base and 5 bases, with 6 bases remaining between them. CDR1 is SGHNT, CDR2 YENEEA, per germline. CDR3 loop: CASSLGGHEQYF. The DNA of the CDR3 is TGTGCCAGCAGCTTAGGCGGCCACGAGCAGTACTTC.

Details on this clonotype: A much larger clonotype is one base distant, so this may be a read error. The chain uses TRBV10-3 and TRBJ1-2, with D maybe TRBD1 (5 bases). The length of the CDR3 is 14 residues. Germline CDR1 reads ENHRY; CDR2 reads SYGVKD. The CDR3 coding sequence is TGTGCCAGCAGTTACTCGGGGGACTTCTATGGCTACACCTTC. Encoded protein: CASSYSGDFYGYTF.

CDR3 region: CASSESTGRNTIYF. The CDR3, as DNA: TGCGCCAGCAGTGAGTCGACAGGGAGAAACACCATATATTTT. This rearrangement joins TRBV10-2 to TRBJ1-3; 7 bases fit TRBD1. Germline CDR1 is WSHSY and CDR2 is SAAADI. The CDR3 has 14 amino acids. J was trimmed by 5 bases and V by 0 bases; bases with no gene match: 1.

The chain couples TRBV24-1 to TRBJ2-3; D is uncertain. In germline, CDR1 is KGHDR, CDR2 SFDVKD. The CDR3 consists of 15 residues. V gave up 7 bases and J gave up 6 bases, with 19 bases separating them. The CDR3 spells CATSPRVPPPDTQYF. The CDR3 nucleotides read TGTGCCACCAGCCCCCGGGTTCCCCCGCCCGATACGCAGTATTTT.

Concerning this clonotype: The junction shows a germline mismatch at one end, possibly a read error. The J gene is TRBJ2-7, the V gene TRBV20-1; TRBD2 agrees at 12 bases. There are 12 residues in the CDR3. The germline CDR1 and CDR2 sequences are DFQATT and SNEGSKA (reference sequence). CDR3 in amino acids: CSARGLAGEQYF. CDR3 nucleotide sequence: TGCAGCGCTAGGGGACTAGCGGGCGAGCAGTACTTC.

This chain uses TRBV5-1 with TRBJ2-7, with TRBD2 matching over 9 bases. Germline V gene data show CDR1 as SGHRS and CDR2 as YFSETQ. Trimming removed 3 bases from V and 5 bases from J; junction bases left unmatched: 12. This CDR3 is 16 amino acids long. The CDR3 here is CASSSGGASGTHEQYF. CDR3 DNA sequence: TGCGCCAGCAGCTCAGGTGGGGCTAGCGGGACCCACGAGCAGTACTTC.

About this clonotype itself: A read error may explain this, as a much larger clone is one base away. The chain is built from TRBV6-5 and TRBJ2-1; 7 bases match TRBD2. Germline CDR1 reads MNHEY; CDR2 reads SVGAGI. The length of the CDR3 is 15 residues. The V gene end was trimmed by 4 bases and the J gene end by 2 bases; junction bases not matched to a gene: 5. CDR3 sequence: CASSSAGSPYNEQFF. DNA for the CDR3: TGTGCCAGCAGTTCAGCGGGGTCCCCCTACAATGAGCAGTTCTTC.

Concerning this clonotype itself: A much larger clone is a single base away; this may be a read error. The CDR3, as DNA: TGCGCCAGCAGCCGGACAGCTCTACACCACAATGAGCAGTTCTTC. This codes for CASSRTALHHNEQFF. This chain connects TRBV5-1 to TRBJ2-1, with D possibly being TRBD1 (6 bases). The CDR3 runs to 15 residues. The V end lost 4 bases, the J end lost 5 bases, and 16 bases lay between the germline ends. Germline CDR1 is SGHRS and CDR2 is YFSETQ. Combining the CDR3 with reference TRBV5-1 and TRBJ2-1 gives the whole variable domain KAGVTQTPRYLIKTRGQQVTLSCSPISGHRSVSWYQQTPGQGLQFLFEYFSETQRNKGNFPGRFSGRQFSNSRSEMNVSTLELGDSALYLCASSRTALHHNEQFFGPGTRLTVL.

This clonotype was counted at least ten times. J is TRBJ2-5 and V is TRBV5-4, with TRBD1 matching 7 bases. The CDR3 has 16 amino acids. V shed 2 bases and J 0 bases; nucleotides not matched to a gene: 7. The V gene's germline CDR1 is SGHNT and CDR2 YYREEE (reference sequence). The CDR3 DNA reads TGTGCCAGCAGCTTCCCAGGGACAGTCAACCAAGAGACCCAGTACTTC. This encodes CASSFPGTVNQETQYF.

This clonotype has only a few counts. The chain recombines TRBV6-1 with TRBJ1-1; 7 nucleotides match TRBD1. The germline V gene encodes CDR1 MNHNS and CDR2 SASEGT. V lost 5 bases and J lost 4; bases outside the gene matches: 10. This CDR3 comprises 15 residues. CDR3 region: CASSPRPRGGTEAFF. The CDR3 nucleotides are TGTGCCAGCAGTCCCCGGCCCAGGGGGGGCACTGAAGCTTTCTTT.

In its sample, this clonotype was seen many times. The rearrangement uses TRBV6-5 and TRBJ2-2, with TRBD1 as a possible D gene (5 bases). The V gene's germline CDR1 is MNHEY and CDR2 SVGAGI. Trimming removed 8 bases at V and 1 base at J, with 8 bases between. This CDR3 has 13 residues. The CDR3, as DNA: TGTGCCAGCCTACAGGAGAACACCGGGGAGCTGTTTTTT. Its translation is CASLQENTGELFF.

The DNA of the CDR3 is TGTGCCAGCAGCCAAGTAGCGGGGGGCCTATCAGATACGCAGTATTTT. Its translation: CASSQVAGGLSDTQYF. J is TRBJ2-3 and V is TRBV7-8; 10 bases are a match to TRBD2. V shed 5 bases and J 4 bases; nucleotides not matched to a gene: 9. The germline gives CDR1 SGHVS, CDR2 FQNEAQ. This CDR3 is 16 amino acids long.

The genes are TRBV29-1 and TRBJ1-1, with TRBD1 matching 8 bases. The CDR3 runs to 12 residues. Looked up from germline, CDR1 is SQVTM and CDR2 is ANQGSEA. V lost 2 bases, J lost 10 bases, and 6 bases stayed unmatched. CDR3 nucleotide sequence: TGCAGCGTTGAACAGACAGGGGAAGGAGCTTTCTTT. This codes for CSVEQTGEGAFF.

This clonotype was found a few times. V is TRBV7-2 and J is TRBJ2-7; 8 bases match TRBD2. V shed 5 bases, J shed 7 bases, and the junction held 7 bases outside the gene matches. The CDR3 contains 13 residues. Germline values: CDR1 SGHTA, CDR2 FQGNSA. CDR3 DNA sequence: TGTGCCAGCAGCACCGGACTAGCTAGAGAGCAGTACTTC. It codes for CASSTGLAREQYF.

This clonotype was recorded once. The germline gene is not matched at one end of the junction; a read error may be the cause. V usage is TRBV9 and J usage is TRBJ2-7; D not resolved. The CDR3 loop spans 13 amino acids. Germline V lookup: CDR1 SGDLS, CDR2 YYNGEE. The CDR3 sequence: CASSKVGMGREHF. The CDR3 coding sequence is TGTGCCAGCAGCAAAGTAGGGATGGGCAGAGAACACTTC.

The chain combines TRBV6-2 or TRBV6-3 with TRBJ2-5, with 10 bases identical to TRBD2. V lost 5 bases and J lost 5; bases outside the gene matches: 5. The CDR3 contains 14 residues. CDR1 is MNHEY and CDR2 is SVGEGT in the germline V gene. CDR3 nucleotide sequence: TGTGCCAGCAGTGAGCGGGGGGGTCGTGAGACCCAGTACTTC. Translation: CASSERGGRETQYF.

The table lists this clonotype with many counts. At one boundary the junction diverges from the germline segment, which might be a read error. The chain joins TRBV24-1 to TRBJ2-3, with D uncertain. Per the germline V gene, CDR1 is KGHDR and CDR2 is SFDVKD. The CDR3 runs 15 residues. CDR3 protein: CATSDFWDQPDTQYF. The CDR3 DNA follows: TGTGCCACCAGCGATTTCTGGGATCAGCCAGATACGCAGTATTTT.